Given below is one TCR beta chain in context. Its target is not known. The record originates from a study of early T cells in non-severe SARS-CoV-2 infection. Study-level information: It was bulk RNA from unsorted whole blood that was sequenced, and the chains were unpaired. Study-wide points: CD4 and private specificities were missed by VDJdb matching, which favored anti-spike CD8 responses.

The length of the CDR3 is 14 residues. Germline V gene sequence: CDR1 SGHRS, CDR2 YFSETQ. The junction had 5 bases not matched to a gene; V was cut back by 2 bases and J by 5 bases. Tagging with unique molecular identifiers was applied to individual cDNA molecules. Using its own MiXCR run on the 5' RACE reads, TCRdb lists one record per CDR3 protein. Of around 67,000 distinct CDR3 sequences listed, around 10% are singletons. The chain couples TRBV5-1 to TRBJ1-2; 8 bases match TRBD1. The receptor was derived from an adult who was a healthcare worker with PCR-confirmed SARS-CoV-2 infection or an uninfected control (not recorded which). The sample consisted of whole blood, taken at baseline. DNA of the CDR3: TGCGCCAGCAGCTTCTCTGACAGGGGATATGGCTACACCTTC. This translates into CASSFSDRGYGYTF.